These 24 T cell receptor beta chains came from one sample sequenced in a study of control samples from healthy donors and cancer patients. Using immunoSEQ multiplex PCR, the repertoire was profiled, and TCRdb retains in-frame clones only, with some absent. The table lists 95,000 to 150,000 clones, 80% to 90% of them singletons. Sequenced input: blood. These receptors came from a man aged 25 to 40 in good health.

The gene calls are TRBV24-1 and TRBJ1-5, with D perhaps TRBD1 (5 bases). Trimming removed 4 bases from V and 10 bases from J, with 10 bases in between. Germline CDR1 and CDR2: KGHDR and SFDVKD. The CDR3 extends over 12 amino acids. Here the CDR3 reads CATSEGRDPQHF. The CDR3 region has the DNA TGTGCCACCAGTGAGGGCAGGGATCCCCAGCATTTT.

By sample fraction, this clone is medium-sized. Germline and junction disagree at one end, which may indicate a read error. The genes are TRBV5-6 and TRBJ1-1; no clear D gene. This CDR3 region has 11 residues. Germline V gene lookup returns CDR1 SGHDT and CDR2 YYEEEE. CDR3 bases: TGTGCCAGCAGGTTGGGTACTGAAGCTTTCTTT. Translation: CASRLGTEAFF.

The CDR3 region is CASSLEAQGAWRTEAFF. The CDR3 bases are TGTGCCAGCAGCTTGGAGGCCCAGGGGGCTTGGAGGACTGAAGCTTTCTTT. The rearrangement uses TRBV5-6 and TRBJ1-1, with TRBD1 matching 8 bases. CDR3 length: 17 amino acids. CDR1 and CDR2 from the germline V gene are SGHDT and YYEEEE. V lost 0 bases, J lost 5 bases, and 12 bases stayed unmatched.

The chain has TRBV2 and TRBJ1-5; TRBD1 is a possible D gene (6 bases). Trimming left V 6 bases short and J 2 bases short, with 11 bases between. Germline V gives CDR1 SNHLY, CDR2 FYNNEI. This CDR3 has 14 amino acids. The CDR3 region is CASRGDNRNQPQHF. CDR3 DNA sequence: TGTGCCAGCAGAGGGGACAATCGCAATCAGCCCCAGCATTTT.

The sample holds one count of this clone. The CDR3 region is CASSLWGTDTQYF. CDR3 nucleotide sequence: TGTGCCAGCAGCTTATGGGGCACAGATACGCAGTATTTT. The chain has TRBV11-1 and TRBJ2-3; D gene unclear. The CDR3 sequence is 13 residues long. Germline lookup yields CDR1 SGHAT and CDR2 FQDESV (reference sequence). The ends were cut back, 2 bases at V and 1 base at J, with 4 bases in the middle.

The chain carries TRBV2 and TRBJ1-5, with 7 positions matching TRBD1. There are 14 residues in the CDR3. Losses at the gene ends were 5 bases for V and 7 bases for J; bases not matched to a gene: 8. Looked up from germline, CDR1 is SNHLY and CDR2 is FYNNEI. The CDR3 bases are TGTGCCAGCAGTAAGGAAGGGGGCCGGCAGCCCCAGCATTTT. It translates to CASSKEGGRQPQHF.

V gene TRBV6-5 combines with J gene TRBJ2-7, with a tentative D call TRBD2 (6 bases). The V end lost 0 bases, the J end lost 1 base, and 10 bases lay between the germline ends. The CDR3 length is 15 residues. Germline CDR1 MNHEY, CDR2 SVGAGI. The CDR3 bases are TGTGCCAGCAGTTACTCGGGGGACTGGTCCTACGAGCAGTACTTC. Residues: CASSYSGDWSYEQYF.

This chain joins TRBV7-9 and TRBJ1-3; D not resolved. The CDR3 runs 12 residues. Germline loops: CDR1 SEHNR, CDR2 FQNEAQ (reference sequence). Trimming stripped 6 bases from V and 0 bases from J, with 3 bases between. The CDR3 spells CASRLSGNTIYF. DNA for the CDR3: TGTGCCAGCAGACTCTCTGGAAACACCATATATTTT. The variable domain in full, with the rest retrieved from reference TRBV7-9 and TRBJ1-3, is DTGVSQNPRHKITKRGQNVTFRCDPISEHNRLYWYRQTLGQGPEFLTYFQNEAQLEKSRLLSDRFSAERPKGSFSTLEIQRTEQGDSAMYLCASRLSGNTIYFGEGSWLTVV.

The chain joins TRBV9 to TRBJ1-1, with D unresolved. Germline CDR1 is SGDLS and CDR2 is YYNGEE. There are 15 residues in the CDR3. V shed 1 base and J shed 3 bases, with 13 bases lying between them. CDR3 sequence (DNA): TGTGCCAGCAGCGTAAAAGGAAGTGGCTACACTGAAGCTTTCTTT. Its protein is CASSVKGSGYTEAFF.

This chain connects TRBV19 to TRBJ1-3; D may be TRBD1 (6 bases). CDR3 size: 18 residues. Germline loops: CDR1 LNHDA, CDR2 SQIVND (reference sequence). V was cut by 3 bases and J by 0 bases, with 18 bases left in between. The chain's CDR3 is CASSIRGTPASSGNTIYF. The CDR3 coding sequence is TGTGCCAGTAGTATTAGGGGGACACCAGCAAGCTCTGGAAACACCATATATTTT.

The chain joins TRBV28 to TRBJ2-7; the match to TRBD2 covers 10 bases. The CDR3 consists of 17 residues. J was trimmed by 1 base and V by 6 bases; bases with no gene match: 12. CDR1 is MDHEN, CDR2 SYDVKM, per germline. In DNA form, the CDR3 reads TGTGCCAGCAGGGCGGCGGGGCTAGCGGGGGTTTCCTACGAGCAGTACGTC. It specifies CASRAAGLAGVSYEQYV.

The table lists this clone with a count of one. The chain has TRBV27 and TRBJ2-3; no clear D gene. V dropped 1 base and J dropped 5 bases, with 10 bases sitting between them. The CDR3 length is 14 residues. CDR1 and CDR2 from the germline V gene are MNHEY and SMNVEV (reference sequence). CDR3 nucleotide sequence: TGTGCCAGCAGTTTATTCAGCCCGAGAGATACGCAGTATTTT. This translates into CASSLFSPRDTQYF.

Written as DNA, the CDR3 is TGTGCCAGCAGTTCTCGCTATGGCTACACCTTC. Its protein is CASSSRYGYTF. The chain links TRBV12-3 or TRBV12-4 to TRBJ1-2; D is ambiguous. The CDR3 is 11 amino acids. The V gene lost 4 bases and the J gene lost 4 bases, with 4 bases spanning the gap.

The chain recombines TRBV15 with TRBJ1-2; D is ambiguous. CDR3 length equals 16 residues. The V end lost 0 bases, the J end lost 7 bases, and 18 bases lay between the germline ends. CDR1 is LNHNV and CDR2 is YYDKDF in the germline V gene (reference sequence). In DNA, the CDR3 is TGTGCCACCAGCAGAGATCCCTTGACGGCCGCCTTTGGCTACACCTTC. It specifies CATSRDPLTAAFGYTF.

CDR3 sequence: CAWSEGQIDSPLHF. CDR3 DNA: TGTGCCTGGAGTGAGGGCCAGATAGATTCACCCCTCCACTTT. The chain uses TRBV30 and TRBJ1-6; D gene uncertain. Trimming removed 1 base from V and 8 bases from J, with 12 bases in between. The V gene's germline CDR1 is GTSNPN and CDR2 SVGIG (reference sequence). This CDR3 is built from 14 residues.

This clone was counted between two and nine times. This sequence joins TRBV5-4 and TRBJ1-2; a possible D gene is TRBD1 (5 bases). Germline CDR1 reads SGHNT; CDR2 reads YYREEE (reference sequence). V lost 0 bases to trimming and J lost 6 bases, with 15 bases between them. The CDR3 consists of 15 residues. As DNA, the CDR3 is TGTGCCAGCAGCTTGGGGGTCGGGGGGTCTAATGGCTACACCTTC. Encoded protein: CASSLGVGGSNGYTF.

The CDR3, as DNA: TGCGCCAGCAGCTTGACAGGTAACTCACCCCTCCACTTT. It yields the protein CASSLTGNSPLHF. The chain uses TRBV5-1 and TRBJ1-6; tentative D call: TRBD1 (5 bases). This CDR3 region has 13 residues. Trimming cost V 1 base and J 10 bases, with 9 bases left between them. The germline V gene has CDR1 SGHRS and CDR2 YFSETQ.

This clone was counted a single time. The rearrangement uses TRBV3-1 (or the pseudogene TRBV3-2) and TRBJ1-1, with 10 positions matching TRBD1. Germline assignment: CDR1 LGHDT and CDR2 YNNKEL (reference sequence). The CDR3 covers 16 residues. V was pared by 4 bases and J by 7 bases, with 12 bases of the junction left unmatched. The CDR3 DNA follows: TGTGCCAGCAGCCCGGGACAGGGGACCGTTAGGGGTGAAGCTTTCTTT. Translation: CASSPGQGTVRGEAFF.

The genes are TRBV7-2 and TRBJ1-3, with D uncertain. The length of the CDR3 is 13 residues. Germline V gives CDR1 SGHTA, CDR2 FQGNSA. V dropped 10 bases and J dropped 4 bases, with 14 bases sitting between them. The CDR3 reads CATRSGRGNTIYF. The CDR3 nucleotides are TGTGCCACCCGGAGCGGAAGAGGAAACACCATATATTTT.

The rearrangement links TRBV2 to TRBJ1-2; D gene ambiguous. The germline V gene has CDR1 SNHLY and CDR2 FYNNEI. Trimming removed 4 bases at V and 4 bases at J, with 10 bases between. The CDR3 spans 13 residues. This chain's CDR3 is CASSGQRAYGYTF. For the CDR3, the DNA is TGTGCCAGCAGTGGACAAAGGGCCTATGGCTACACCTTC.

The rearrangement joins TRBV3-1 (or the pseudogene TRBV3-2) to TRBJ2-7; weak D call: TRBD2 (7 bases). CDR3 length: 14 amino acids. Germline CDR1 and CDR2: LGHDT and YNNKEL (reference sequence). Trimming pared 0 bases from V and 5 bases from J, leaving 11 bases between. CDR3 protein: CASSQERGAHEQYF. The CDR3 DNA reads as TGTGCCAGCAGCCAAGAACGGGGGGCCCACGAGCAGTACTTC.

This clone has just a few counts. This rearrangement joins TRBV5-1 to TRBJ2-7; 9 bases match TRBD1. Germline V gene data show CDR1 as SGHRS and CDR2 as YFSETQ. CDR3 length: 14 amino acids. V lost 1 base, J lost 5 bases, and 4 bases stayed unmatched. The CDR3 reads CASSLTGGGDEQYF. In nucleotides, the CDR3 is TGCGCCAGCAGCTTGACAGGGGGCGGGGACGAGCAGTACTTC. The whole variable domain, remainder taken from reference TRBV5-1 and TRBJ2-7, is KAGVTQTPRYLIKTRGQQVTLSCSPISGHRSVSWYQQTPGQGLQFLFEYFSETQRNKGNFPGRFSGRQFSNSRSEMNVSTLELGDSALYLCASSLTGGGDEQYFGPGTRLTVT.

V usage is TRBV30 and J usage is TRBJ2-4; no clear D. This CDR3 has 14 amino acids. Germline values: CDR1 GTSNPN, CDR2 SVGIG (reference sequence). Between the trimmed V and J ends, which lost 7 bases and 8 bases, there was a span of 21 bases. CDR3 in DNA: TGTGCCTCCTGGGGATCGCCGCGGAAAGACATTCAGTACTTC. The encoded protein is CASWGSPRKDIQYF.

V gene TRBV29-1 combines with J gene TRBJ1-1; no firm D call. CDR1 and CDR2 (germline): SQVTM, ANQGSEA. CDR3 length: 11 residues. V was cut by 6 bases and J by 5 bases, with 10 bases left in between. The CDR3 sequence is CSVLQWTEAFF. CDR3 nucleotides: TGCAGCGTCCTTCAATGGACTGAAGCTTTCTTT.